This entry lists 15 T cell receptor beta chains sequenced from one sample in a study of beta chain features in type 1 diabetes. Expressed TCRB transcripts got sequenced, as all isolated RNA was reverse transcribed. Sequencing used immunoSEQ multiplex PCR; TCRdb keeps in-frame clones, though not all of them. The repertoire includes about 180,000 clones, around an eighth of them detected once, and 0.62% sits in the top ten. Material for sequencing was central memory CD4+ T cells from blood. These receptors all stem from a woman between 18 and 30 years old in good health.

The chain is built from TRBV7-2 and TRBJ2-3; 9 bases match TRBD1. V shed 5 bases and J 5 bases; nucleotides not matched to a gene: 5. CDR1 and CDR2 from the germline V gene are SGHTA and FQGNSA. This CDR3 comprises 14 residues. DNA for the CDR3: TGTGCCAGCAGCCACAGGGGGCTACAAGATACGCAGTATTTT. Encoded protein: CASSHRGLQDTQYF.

This rearrangement joins TRBV28 to TRBJ1-5; D is perhaps TRBD1 (6 bases). Looked up from germline, CDR1 is MDHEN and CDR2 is SYDVKM. V lost 10 bases and J 2 bases, leaving 9 bases between the germline ends. The CDR3 has 12 amino acids. The CDR3 sequence: CATKGGNQPQHF. As DNA, the CDR3 is TGTGCCACCAAGGGGGGCAATCAGCCCCAGCATTTT.

At least ten counts were recorded for this clone. This chain links TRBV27 with TRBJ2-5; TRBD2 aligns across 14 bases. Germline trimming cut 5 bases from V and 5 bases from J; bases unmatched to any gene: 13. This CDR3 has 18 amino acids. The germline gives CDR1 MNHEY, CDR2 SMNVEV (reference sequence). CDR3 bases: TGTGCCAGCAGTCGGATCGGGACTAGCGGGGGAAAAGGGGAGACCCAGTACTTC. Amino acid sequence: CASSRIGTSGGKGETQYF.

This clone was counted at least ten times. The chain joins TRBV7-2 to TRBJ2-5; 10 nucleotides align to TRBD2. This CDR3 region has 14 residues. Germline lookup yields CDR1 SGHTA and CDR2 FQGNSA. V shed 5 bases and J 4 bases; nucleotides not matched to a gene: 4. CDR3: CASSLLAGVETQYF. The CDR3 nucleotides are TGTGCCAGCAGCCTTCTAGCGGGAGTAGAGACCCAGTACTTC.

CDR3 in amino acids: CATSRVKADLTDTQYF. The CDR3, as DNA: TGTGCCACCAGCAGAGTGAAAGCGGACCTCACAGATACGCAGTATTTT. The rearrangement uses TRBV15 and TRBJ2-3; tentatively, D is TRBD2 (5 bases). Trimming pared 1 base from V and 2 bases from J, leaving 13 bases between. The germline gives CDR1 LNHNV, CDR2 YYDKDF (reference sequence). This CDR3 has 16 amino acids.

The chain is built from TRBV6-1 and TRBJ2-1, with 11 bases that match TRBD2. Germline trimming cut 2 bases from V and 9 bases from J; bases unmatched to any gene: 9. From germline, CDR1 is MNHNS and CDR2 SASEGT. This CDR3 has 16 residues. The CDR3: CASSEFPSGGWSEQFF. The CDR3 DNA is TGTGCCAGCAGTGAATTCCCTAGCGGGGGGTGGAGTGAGCAGTTCTTC.

The CDR3 DNA sequence: TGTGCCTGGAGCCTAGGGGGCGATCAAACAAAACTGTTTTTT. As protein: CAWSLGGDQTKLFF. This chain joins TRBV30 and TRBJ1-4, with 7 nucleotides matching TRBD1. Germline loops: CDR1 GTSNPN, CDR2 SVGIG (reference sequence). V dropped 3 bases and J dropped 10; count of bases not matched to a gene: 11. The CDR3 covers 14 residues.

This CDR3 reads CAWSVGTGVEEQYF. The CDR3 DNA is TGTGCCTGGAGTGTTGGGACAGGGGTGGAAGAGCAGTACTTC. The V and J genes are TRBV30 and TRBJ2-7, with 10 bases that match TRBD1. The CDR3 extends over 14 amino acids. V dropped 0 bases and J dropped 7; count of bases not matched to a gene: 6. From germline, CDR1 is GTSNPN and CDR2 SVGIG (reference sequence).

This clone was picked up a small number of times. CDR3 residues: CASSPTLSRGYTF. The CDR3 nucleotides are TGTGCCAGCTCACCGACGCTATCGAGGGGCTACACCTTC. The chain links TRBV18 to TRBJ1-2; D gene uncertain. Germline CDR1 is KGHSH and CDR2 is LQKENI. This CDR3 spans 13 amino acids. Trimming left V 3 bases short and J 8 bases short, with 13 bases between. Using reference TRBV18 and TRBJ1-2 for the parts outside the CDR3, the full variable domain is NAGVMQNPRHLVRRRGQEARLRCSPMKGHSHVYWYRQLPEEGLKFMVYLQKENIIDESGMPKERFSAEFPKEGPSILRIQQVVRGDSAAYFCASSPTLSRGYTFGSGTRLTVV.

The genes are TRBV7-2 and TRBJ2-5; a weak D match, TRBD2 (5 bases). Looked up from germline, CDR1 is SGHTA and CDR2 is FQGNSA. The V end lost 1 base, the J end lost 1 base, and 10 bases lay between the germline ends. The CDR3 contains 15 residues. The CDR3 is CASSLVRGSQETQYF. The DNA for the CDR3 is TGTGCCAGCAGCTTAGTTCGGGGTTCCCAAGAGACCCAGTACTTC. Using reference TRBV7-2 and TRBJ2-5 for the parts outside the CDR3, the full variable domain is GAGVSQSPSNKVTEKGKDVELRCDPISGHTALYWYRQSLGQGLEFLIYFQGNSAPDKSGLPSDRFSAERTGGSVSTLTIQRTQQEDSAVYLCASSLVRGSQETQYFGPGTRLLVL.

This chain joins TRBV5-1 and TRBJ2-5; 7 bases line up with TRBD1. J lost 2 bases, V lost 4 bases, and 5 bases had no gene match. The CDR3 loop spans 14 amino acids. In germline, CDR1 is SGHRS, CDR2 YFSETQ. The CDR3 DNA follows: TGCGCCAGCAGCCCGGGACAGCCACAAGAGACCCAGTACTTC. Amino acid sequence: CASSPGQPQETQYF.

As concerns this clone: Additional DNA sequences in this sample encode the identical CDR3. V usage is TRBV28 and J usage is TRBJ1-1; the match to TRBD1 covers 7 bases. The CDR3 runs to 14 residues. The V and J ends lost 6 bases and 1 base, in that order; junction bases with no gene match: 5. In germline, CDR1 is MDHEN, CDR2 SYDVKM. CDR3 coding DNA: TGTGCCAGCAGGCCTCAGGGGGGGAACACTGAAGCTTTCTTT. This sequence encodes CASRPQGGNTEAFF.

The chain links TRBV29-1 to TRBJ1-2; the D gene is possibly TRBD1 (6 bases). Germline V gene data show CDR1 as SQVTM and CDR2 as ANQGSEA. This CDR3 contains 14 residues. V shed 2 bases and J shed 7 bases, with 17 bases lying between them. The CDR3 spells CSVEPLAGASGYTF. The CDR3 DNA sequence: TGCAGCGTTGAACCGTTAGCAGGGGCGAGTGGCTACACCTTC.

This clone was picked up a small number of times. The rearrangement links TRBV5-1 to TRBJ2-7; D is unclear. Between the trimmed V and J ends, which lost 0 bases and 2 bases, there was a span of 9 bases. Germline assignment: CDR1 SGHRS and CDR2 YFSETQ. The CDR3 contains 14 residues. The chain's CDR3 is CASSLVAGPYEQYF. CDR3 DNA: TGCGCCAGCAGCTTGGTCGCTGGGCCCTACGAGCAGTACTTC.

V usage is TRBV5-1 and J usage is TRBJ1-1; 10 positions agree with TRBD1. This CDR3 has 13 residues. V dropped 4 bases and J dropped 8; count of bases not matched to a gene: 5. Per the germline V gene, CDR1 is SGHRS and CDR2 is YFSETQ. The CDR3 region has the DNA TGCGCCAGCAGCACGGGACAGGGGACGGAAGCTTTCTTT. Translating it yields CASSTGQGTEAFF.